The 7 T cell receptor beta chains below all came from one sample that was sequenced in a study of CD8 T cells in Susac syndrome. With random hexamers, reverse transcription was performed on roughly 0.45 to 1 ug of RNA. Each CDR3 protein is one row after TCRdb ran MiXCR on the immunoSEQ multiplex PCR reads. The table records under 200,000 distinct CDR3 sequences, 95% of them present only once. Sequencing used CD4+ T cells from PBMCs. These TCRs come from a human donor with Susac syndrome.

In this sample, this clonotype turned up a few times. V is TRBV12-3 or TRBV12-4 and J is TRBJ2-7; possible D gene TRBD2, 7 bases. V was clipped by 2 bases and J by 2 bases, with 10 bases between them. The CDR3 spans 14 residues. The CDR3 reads CASSLRGGAYEQYF. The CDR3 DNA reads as TGTGCCAGCAGTTTAAGGGGGGGGGCCTACGAGCAGTACTTC.

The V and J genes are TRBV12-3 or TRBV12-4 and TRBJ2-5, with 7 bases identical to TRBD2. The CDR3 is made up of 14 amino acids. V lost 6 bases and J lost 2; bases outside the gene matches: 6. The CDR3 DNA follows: TGTGCCAGCAGCCTGGGACTAATTCAAGAGACCCAGTACTTC. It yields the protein CASSLGLIQETQYF.

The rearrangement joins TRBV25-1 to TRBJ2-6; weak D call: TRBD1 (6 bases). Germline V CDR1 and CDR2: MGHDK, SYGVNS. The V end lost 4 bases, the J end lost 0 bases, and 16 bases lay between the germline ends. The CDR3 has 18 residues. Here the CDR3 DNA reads TGTGCCAGCAGTGCCACCACGGGACAAATCTCTGGGGCCAACGTCCTGACTTTC. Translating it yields CASSATTGQISGANVLTF.

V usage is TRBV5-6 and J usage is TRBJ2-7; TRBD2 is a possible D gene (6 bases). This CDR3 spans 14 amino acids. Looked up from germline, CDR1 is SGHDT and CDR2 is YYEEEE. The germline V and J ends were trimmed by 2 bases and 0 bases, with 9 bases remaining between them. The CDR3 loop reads CASSFAGFSYEQYF. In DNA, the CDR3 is TGTGCCAGCAGCTTCGCGGGGTTCTCCTACGAGCAGTACTTC.

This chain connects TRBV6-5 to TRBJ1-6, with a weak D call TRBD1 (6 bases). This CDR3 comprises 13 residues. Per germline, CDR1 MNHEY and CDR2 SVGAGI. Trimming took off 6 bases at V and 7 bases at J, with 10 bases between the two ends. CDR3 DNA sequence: TGTGCCAGCAGAAGAGGACAGAATTCACCCCTCCACTTT. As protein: CASRRGQNSPLHF.

CDR3: CATRSSRSGDYGYTF. The DNA of the CDR3 is TGTGCCACCAGGTCGTCGAGGAGTGGTGACTATGGCTACACCTTC. V usage is TRBV24-1 and J usage is TRBJ1-2; D is ambiguous. The V end lost 7 bases, the J end lost 3 bases, and 17 bases lay between the germline ends. This CDR3 has 15 residues. Germline CDR1 is KGHDR and CDR2 is SFDVKD.

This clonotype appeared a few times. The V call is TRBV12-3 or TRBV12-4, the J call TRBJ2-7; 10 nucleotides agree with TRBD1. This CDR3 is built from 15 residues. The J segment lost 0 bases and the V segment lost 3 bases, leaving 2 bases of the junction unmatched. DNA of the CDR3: TGTGCCAGCAGTTTGGGGACAGGGGACTCCTACGAGCAGTACTTC. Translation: CASSLGTGDSYEQYF.